This T cell receptor beta chain was sequenced during a study of T cells in localized non-small cell lung cancer. The study's findings and limits: Density of T cells in blood, when higher, went with longer overall survival.

About this clone: The antigen is not known.

The data were produced by immunoSEQ multiplex PCR, yet TCRdb's version contains in-frame clones alone and is incomplete. The sample includes some 1,500 clones, less than 30% of them seen just once. This receptor was taken from a man aged 40 to 70 with stage III lung adenocarcinoma. The sample here was normal lung tissue next to the tumor, taken before any cancer treatment.

The CDR3 DNA sequence: TGTGCCAGCAGAGAGGGACAGCTACAAGAGACCCAGTACTTC. Amino acids: CASREGQLQETQYF. The chain joins TRBV9 to TRBJ2-5; 7 nucleotides line up with TRBD1. CDR3 length: 14 residues. V lost 5 bases to trimming and J lost 2 bases; unmatched junction nucleotides: 6. Per the germline V gene, CDR1 is SGDLS and CDR2 is YYNGEE.